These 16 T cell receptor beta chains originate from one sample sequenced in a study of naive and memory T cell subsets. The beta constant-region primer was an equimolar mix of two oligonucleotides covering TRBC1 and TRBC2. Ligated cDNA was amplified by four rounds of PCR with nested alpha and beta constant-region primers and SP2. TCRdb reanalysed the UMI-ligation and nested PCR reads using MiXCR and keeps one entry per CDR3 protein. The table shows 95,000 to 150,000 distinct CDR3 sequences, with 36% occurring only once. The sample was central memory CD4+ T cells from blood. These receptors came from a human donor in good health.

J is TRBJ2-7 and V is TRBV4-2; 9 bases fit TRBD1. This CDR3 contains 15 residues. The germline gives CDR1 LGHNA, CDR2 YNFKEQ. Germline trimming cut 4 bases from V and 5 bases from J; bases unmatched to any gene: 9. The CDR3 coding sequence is TGTGCCAGCAGCCGTTTTTCGGGACAGGGCAACGAGCAGTACTTC. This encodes CASSRFSGQGNEQYF.

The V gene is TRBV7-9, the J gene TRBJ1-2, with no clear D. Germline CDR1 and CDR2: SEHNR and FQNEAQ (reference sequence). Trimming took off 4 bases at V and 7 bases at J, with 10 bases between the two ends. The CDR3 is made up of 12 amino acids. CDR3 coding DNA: TGTGCCAGCAGCTCAAGTGTAGGTGGCTACACCTTC. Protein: CASSSSVGGYTF. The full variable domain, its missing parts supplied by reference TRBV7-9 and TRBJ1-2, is DTGVSQNPRHKITKRGQNVTFRCDPISEHNRLYWYRQTLGQGPEFLTYFQNEAQLEKSRLLSDRFSAERPKGSFSTLEIQRTEQGDSAMYLCASSSSVGGYTFGSGTRLTVV.

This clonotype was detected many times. The CDR3 reads CASSLETGTYEQYF. DNA for the CDR3: TGTGCCAGCAGCTTAGAGACAGGTACCTACGAGCAGTACTTC. The chain combines TRBV11-2 with TRBJ2-7; perhaps TRBD1 as D (6 bases). V was shortened by 0 bases and J by 2 bases, with 8 bases between the two germline ends. CDR1 and CDR2 from the germline V gene are SGHAT and FQNNGV. The CDR3 runs to 14 residues.

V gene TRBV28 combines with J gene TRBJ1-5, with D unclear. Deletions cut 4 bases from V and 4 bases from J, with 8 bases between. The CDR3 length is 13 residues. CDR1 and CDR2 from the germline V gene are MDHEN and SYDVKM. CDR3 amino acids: CASSSMGNQPQHF. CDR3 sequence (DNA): TGTGCCAGCAGTTCAATGGGTAATCAGCCCCAGCATTTT.

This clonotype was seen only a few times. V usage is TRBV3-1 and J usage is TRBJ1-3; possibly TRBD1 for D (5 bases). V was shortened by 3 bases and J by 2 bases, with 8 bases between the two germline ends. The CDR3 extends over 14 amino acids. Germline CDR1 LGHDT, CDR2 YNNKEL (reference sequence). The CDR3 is CASSQQGTGNTIYF. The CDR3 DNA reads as TGTGCCAGCAGCCAGCAGGGTACTGGAAACACCATATATTTT.

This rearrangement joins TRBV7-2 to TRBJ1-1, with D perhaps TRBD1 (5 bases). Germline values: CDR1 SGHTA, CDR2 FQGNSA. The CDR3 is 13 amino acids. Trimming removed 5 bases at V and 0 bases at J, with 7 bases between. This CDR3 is CASSPQVNTEAFF. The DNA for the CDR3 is TGTGCCAGCAGCCCACAGGTGAACACTGAAGCTTTCTTT.

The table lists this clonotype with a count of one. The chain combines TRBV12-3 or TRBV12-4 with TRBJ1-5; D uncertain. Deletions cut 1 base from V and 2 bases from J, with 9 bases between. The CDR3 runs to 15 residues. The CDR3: CASSLGLRGNQPQHF. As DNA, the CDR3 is TGTGCCAGCAGTTTAGGGTTACGGGGCAATCAGCCCCAGCATTTT.

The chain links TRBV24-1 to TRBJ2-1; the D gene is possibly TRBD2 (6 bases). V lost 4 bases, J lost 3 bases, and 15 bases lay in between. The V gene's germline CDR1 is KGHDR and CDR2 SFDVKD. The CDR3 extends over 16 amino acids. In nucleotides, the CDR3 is TGTGCCACCAGTGACCCCGGGGGTCGGGACTACAATGAGCAGTTCTTC. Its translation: CATSDPGGRDYNEQFF.

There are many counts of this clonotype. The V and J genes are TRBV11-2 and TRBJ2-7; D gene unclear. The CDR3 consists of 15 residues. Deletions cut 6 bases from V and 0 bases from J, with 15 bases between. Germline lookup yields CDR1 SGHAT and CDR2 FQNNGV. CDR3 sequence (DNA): TGTGCCAGCAGTGACCGACGAAGCAGCTCCTACGAGCAGTACTTC. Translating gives CASSDRRSSSYEQYF.

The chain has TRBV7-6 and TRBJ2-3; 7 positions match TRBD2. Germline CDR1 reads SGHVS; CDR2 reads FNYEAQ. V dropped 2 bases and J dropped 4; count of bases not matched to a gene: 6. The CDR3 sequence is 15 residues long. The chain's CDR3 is CASSLLAVGADTQYF. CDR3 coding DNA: TGTGCCAGCAGCTTACTAGCGGTAGGGGCAGATACGCAGTATTTT.

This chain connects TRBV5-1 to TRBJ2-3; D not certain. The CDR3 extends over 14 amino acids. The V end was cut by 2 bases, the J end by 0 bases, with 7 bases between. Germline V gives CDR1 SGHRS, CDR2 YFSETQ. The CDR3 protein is CASSLRASTDTQYF. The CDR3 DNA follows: TGCGCCAGCAGCTTAAGGGCTAGCACAGATACGCAGTATTTT.

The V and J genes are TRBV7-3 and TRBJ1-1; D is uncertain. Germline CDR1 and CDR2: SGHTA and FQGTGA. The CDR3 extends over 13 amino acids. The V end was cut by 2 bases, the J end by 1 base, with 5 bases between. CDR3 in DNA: TGTGCCAGCAGCTTACATCAGAACACTGAAGCTTTCTTT. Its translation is CASSLHQNTEAFF.

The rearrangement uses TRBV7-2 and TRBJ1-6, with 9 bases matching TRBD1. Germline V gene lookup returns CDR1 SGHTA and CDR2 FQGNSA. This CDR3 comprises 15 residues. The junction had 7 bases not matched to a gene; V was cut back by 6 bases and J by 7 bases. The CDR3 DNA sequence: TGTGCCAGCAGTACAGGGGGCGCGCGGAATTCACCCCTCCACTTT. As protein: CASSTGGARNSPLHF.

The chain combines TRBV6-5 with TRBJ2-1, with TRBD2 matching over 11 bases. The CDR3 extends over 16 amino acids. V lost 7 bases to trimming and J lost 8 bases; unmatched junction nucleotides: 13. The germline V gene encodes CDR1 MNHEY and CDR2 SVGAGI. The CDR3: CASTTLVSGRAHEQFF. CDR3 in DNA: TGTGCCAGCACCACTTTAGTTAGCGGGAGGGCCCATGAGCAGTTCTTC.

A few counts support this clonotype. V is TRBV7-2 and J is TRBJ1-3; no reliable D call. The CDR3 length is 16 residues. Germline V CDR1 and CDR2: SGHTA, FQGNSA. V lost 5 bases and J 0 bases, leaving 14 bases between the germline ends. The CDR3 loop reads CASSNTGPPSGNTIYF. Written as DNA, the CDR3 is TGTGCCAGCAGCAATACCGGGCCACCCTCTGGAAACACCATATATTTT.

CDR3 DNA sequence: TGTGCCAGCACCCTCCGTGGAACTAATGAAAAACTGTTTTTT. It encodes CASTLRGTNEKLFF. This chain connects TRBV3-1 to TRBJ1-4; D is ambiguous. The CDR3 totals 14 residues. Germline CDR1 reads LGHDT; CDR2 reads YNNKEL (reference sequence). With 7 bases removed from V and 1 base from J, the gap between germline ends came to 10 bases.